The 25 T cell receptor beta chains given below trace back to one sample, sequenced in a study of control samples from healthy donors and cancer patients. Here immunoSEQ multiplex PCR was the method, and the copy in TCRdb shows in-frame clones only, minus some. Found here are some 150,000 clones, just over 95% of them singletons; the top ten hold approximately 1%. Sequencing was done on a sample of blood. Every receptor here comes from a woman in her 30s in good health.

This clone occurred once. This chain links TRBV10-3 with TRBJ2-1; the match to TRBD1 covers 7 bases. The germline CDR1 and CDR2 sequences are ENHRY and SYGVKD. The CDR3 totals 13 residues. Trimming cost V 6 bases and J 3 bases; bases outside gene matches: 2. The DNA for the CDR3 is TGTGCCATCAGAGGGGACAGCTACAATGAGCAGTTCTTC. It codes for CAIRGDSYNEQFF.

The CDR3: CASSFSASNLYEQYF. CDR3 sequence (DNA): TGTGCCAGCAGTTTTTCGGCTAGCAACCTCTACGAGCAGTACTTC. The chain uses TRBV27 and TRBJ2-7, with a tentative D call TRBD2 (5 bases). CDR1 and CDR2 (germline): MNHEY, SMNVEV (reference sequence). Trimming left V 3 bases short and J 3 bases short, with 15 bases between. The CDR3 spans 15 residues.

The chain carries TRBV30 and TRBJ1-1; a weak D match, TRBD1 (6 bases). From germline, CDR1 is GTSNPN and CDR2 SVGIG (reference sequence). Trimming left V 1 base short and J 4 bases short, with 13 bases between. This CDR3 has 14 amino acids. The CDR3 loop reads CAWSAGDGFTEAFF. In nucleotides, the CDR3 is TGTGCCTGGAGTGCAGGGGACGGATTCACTGAAGCTTTCTTT.

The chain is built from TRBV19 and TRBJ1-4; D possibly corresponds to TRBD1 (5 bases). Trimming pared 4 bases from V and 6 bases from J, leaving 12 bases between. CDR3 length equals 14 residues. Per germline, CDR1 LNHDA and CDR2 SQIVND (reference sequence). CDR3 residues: CASSTQGADEKLFF. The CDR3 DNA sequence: TGTGCCAGTAGTACGCAGGGTGCCGATGAAAAACTGTTTTTT.

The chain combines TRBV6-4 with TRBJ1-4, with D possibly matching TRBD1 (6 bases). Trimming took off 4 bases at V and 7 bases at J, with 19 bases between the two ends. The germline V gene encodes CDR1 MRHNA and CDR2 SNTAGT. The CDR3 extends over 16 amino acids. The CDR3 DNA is TGTGCCAGCAGTGTAACCTCGGGGGCCATCGGTGAAAAACTGTTTTTT. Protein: CASSVTSGAIGEKLFF.

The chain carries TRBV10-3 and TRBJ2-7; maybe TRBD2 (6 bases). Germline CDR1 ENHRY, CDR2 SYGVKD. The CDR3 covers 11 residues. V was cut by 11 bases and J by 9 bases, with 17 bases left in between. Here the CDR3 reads CALGGTGGQYF. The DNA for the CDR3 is TGTGCCCTTGGGGGGACTGGCGGGCAGTACTTC.

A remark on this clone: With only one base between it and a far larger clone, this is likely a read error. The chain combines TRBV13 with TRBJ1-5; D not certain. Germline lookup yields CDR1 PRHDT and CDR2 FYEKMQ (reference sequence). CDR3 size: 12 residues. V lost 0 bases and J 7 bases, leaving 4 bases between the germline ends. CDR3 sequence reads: CASSLGGQPQHF. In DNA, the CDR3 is TGTGCCAGCAGCTTAGGGGGGCAGCCCCAGCATTTT.

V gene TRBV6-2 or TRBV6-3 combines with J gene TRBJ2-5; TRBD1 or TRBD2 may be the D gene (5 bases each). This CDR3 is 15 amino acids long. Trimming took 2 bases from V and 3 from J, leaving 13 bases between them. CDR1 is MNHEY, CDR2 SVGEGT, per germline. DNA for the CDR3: TGTGCCAGCAGTTACCCAGCCGGGACGGAAGAGACCCAGTACTTC. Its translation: CASSYPAGTEETQYF.

The CDR3: CASSIKRGGYNEQFF. The CDR3 coding sequence is TGTGCCAGTAGTATCAAGCGGGGGGGCTACAATGAGCAGTTCTTC. V gene TRBV19 combines with J gene TRBJ2-1, with 10 positions matching TRBD2. Germline V CDR1 and CDR2: LNHDA, SQIVND (reference sequence). The V segment lost 3 bases and the J segment 3 bases; nucleotides outside the gene matches: 2. This CDR3 has 15 amino acids.

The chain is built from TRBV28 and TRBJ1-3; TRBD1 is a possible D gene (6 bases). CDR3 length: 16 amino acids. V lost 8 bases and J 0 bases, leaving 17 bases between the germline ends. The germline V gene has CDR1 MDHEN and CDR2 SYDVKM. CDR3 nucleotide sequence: TGTGCCAGCTCTTGGTCAGGGGTCTTCTCTGGAAACACCATATATTTT. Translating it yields CASSWSGVFSGNTIYF.

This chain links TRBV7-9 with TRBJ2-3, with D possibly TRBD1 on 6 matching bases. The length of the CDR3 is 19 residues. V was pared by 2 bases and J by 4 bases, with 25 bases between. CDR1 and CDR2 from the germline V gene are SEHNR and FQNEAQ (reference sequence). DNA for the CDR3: TGTGCCAGCAGCTTAATCCGCTCGACAGGTCCTCTAGGACCAGATACGCAGTATTTT. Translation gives CASSLIRSTGPLGPDTQYF.

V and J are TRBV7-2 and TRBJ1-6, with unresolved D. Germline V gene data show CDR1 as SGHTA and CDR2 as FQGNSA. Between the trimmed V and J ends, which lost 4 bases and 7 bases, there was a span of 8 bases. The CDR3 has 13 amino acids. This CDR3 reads CASSSGLNSPLHF. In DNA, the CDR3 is TGTGCCAGCAGCTCAGGCCTCAATTCACCCCTCCACTTT.

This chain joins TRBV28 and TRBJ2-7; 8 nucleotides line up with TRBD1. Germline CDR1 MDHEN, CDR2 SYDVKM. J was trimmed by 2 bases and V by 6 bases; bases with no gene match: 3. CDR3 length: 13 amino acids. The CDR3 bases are TGTGCCAGCAGGTCAGGGGGCCCCTACGAGCAGTACTTC. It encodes CASRSGGPYEQYF. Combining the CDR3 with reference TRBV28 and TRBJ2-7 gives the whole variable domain DVKVTQSSRYLVKRTGEKVFLECVQDMDHENMFWYRQDPGLGLRLIYFSYDVKMKEKGDIPEGYSVSREKKERFSLILESASTNQTSMYLCASRSGGPYEQYFGPGTRLTVT.

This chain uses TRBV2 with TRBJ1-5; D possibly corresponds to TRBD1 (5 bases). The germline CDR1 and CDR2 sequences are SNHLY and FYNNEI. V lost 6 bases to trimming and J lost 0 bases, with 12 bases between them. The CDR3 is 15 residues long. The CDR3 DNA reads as TGTGCCAGCAGGACGGGGGGAAATAGCAATCAGCCCCAGCATTTT. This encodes CASRTGGNSNQPQHF. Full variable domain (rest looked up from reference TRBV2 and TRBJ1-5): EPEVTQTPSHQVTQMGQEVILRCVPISNHLYFYWYRQILGQKVEFLVSFYNNEISEKSEIFDDQFSVERPDGSNFTLKIRSTKLEDSAMYFCASRTGGNSNQPQHFGDGTRLSIL.

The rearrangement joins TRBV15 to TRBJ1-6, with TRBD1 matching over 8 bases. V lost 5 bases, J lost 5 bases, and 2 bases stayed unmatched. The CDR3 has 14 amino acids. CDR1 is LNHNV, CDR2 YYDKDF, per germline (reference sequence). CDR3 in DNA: TGTGCCACCAGCGGACAGGGAGATAATTCACCCCTCCACTTT. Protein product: CATSGQGDNSPLHF.

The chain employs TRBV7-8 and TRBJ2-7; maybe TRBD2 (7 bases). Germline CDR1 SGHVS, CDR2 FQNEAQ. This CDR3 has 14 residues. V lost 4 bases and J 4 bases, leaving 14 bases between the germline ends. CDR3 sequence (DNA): TGTGCCAGCAGCTCCCAGGGGACTACTTACGAGCAGTACTTC. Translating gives CASSSQGTTYEQYF.

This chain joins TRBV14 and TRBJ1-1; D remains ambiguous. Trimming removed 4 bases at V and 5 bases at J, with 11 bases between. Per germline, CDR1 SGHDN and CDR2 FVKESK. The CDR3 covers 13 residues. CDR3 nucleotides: TGTGCCAGCAGCCTTCGGACGGGGACTGAAGCTTTCTTT. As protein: CASSLRTGTEAFF. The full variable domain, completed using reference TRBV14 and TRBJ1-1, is EAGVTQFPSHSVIEKGQTVTLRCDPISGHDNLYWYRRVMGKEIKFLLHFVKESKQDESGMPNNRFLAERTGGTYSTLKVQPAELEDSGVYFCASSLRTGTEAFFGQGTRLTVV.

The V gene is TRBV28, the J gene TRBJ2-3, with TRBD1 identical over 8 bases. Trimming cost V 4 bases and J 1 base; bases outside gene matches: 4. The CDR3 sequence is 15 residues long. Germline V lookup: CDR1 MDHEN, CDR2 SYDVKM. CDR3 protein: CASSYQTGGTDTQYF. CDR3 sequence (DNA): TGTGCCAGCAGTTACCAGACAGGGGGCACAGATACGCAGTATTTT.

This CDR3 is CASSLVRQGVTDTQYF. CDR3 sequence (DNA): TGTGCCAGCAGCTTAGTAAGACAGGGGGTCACAGATACGCAGTATTTT. The rearrangement links TRBV7-9 to TRBJ2-3; 9 bases are a match to TRBD1. Trimming took 1 base from V and 2 from J; bases not matched to a gene: 4. Germline-derived CDR1 and CDR2 are SEHNR and FQNEAQ (reference sequence). CDR3 length: 16 residues.

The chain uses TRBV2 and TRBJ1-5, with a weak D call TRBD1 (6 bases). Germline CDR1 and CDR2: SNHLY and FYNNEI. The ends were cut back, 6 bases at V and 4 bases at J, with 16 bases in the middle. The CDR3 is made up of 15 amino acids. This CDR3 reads CASSKEQGGNQPQHF. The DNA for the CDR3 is TGTGCCAGCAGCAAAGAACAGGGAGGGAATCAGCCCCAGCATTTT.

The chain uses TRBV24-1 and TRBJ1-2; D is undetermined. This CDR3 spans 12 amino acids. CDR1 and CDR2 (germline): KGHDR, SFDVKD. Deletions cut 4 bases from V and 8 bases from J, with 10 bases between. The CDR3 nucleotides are TGTGCCACCAGTGAACCCCGAGCAGGCTACACCTTC. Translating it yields CATSEPRAGYTF.

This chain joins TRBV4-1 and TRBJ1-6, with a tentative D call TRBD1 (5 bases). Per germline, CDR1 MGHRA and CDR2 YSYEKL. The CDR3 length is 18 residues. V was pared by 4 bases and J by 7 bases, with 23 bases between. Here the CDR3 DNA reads TGCGCCAGCAGCCCAGGCGGTTGGACAACCCTCTCCAATTCACCCCTCCACTTT. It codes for CASSPGGWTTLSNSPLHF.

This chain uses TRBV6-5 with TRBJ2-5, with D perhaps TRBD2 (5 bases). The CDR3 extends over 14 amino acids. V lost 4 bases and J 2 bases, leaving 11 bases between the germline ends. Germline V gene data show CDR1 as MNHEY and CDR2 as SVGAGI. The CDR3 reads CASSLGQRQETQYF. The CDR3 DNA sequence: TGTGCCAGCAGTTTAGGGCAGCGGCAAGAGACCCAGTACTTC.

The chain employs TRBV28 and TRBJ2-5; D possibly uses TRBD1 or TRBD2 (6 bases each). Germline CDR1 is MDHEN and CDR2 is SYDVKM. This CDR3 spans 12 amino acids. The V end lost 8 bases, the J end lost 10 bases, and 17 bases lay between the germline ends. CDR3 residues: CASGGHGYFQYF. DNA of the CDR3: TGTGCCAGCGGGGGGCACGGATATTTCCAGTACTTC.

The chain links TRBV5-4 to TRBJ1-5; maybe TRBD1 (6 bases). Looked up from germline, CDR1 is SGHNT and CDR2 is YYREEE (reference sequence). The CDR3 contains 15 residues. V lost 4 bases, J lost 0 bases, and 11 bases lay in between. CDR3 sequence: CASSLGGHSNQPQHF. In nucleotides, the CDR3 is TGTGCCAGCAGCCTTGGGGGCCATAGCAATCAGCCCCAGCATTTT.